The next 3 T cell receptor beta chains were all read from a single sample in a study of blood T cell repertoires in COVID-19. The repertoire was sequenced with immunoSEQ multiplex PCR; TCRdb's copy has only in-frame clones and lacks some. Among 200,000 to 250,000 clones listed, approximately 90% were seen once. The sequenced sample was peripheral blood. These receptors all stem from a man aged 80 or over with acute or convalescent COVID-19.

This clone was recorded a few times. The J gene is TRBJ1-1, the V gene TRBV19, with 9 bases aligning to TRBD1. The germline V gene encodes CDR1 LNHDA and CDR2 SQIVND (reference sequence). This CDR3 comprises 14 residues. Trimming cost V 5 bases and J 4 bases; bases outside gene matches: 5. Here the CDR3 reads CASSVGQGSTEAFF. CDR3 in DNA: TGTGCCAGTAGTGTGGGACAGGGATCCACTGAAGCTTTCTTT. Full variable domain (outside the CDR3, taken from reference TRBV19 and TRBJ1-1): DGGITQSPKYLFRKEGQNVTLSCEQNLNHDAMYWYRQDPGQGLRLIYYSQIVNDFQKGDIAEGYSVSREKKESFPLTVTSAQKNPTAFYLCASSVGQGSTEAFFGQGTRLTVV.

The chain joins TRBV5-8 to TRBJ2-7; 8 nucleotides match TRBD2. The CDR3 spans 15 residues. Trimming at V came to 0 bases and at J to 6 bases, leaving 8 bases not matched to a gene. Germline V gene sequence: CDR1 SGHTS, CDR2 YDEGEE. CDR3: CASSLGGLAGREQYF. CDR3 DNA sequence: TGTGCCAGCAGCTTGGGCGGCTTAGCGGGACGCGAGCAGTACTTC.

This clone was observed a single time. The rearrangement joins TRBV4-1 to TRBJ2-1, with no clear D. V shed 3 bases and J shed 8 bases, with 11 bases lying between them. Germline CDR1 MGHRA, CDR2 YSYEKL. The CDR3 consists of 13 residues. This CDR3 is CASSHPWSDEQFF. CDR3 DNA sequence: TGCGCCAGCAGCCACCCATGGAGCGATGAGCAGTTCTTC.